A selection of T cell receptor beta chains follows, all from one sample in a study of CD8+CD57+ T cells in acquired aplastic anemia. From the reads, TCRdb called clonotypes with MiXCR, one entry per CDR3 protein. The table records about 40,000 distinct CDR3 sequences, roughly 69% of them present only once. The sequencing sample was made of sorted CD4+, CD8+, or CD8+CD57+ T cells (not recorded which) from PBMCs. The receptors derive from a human donor with aplastic anemia. Both conserved end residues are part of each CDR3. Each record gives: V gene, D gene, clone size, J gene, CDR3 DNA, CDR3 protein. The D gene is left open where the match is weak. Clone size appears in some rows only: once, few, many, or a class for an expanded clone.

v_gene: TRBV2
d_gene: TRBD2
abundance: -
j_gene: TRBJ2-7
CDR3nt: TGTGCCAGCAGTTTTCCGGGAGGAGAATACGAGCAGTACTTC
CDR3aa: CASSFPGGEYEQYF

v_gene: TRBV11-1
d_gene: -
abundance: -
j_gene: TRBJ2-1
CDR3nt: TGTGCCAAAAAGTTAGCGGTAAGCTCCTACAATGAGCAGTTCTTC
CDR3aa: CAKKLAVSSYNEQFF

v_gene: TRBV9
d_gene: -
abundance: -
j_gene: TRBJ1-2
CDR3nt: TGTGCCAGCAGCGTAGACCCGGGCACGAACTATGGCTACACCTTC
CDR3aa: CASSVDPGTNYGYTF

v_gene: TRBV25-1
d_gene: -
abundance: -
j_gene: TRBJ1-1
CDR3nt: TGTGCCAGCAGTGAATCCTACACTGAAGCTTTCTTT
CDR3aa: CASSESYTEAFF

v_gene: TRBV20-1
d_gene: TRBD1
abundance: -
j_gene: TRBJ2-1
CDR3nt: TGCAGTGCTAGAGATCGTGGGACAGGAGACTACAATGATCAGCTCTTC
CDR3aa: CSARDRGTGDYNDQLF

v_gene: TRBV29-1
d_gene: -
abundance: -
j_gene: TRBJ2-7
CDR3nt: TGCAGCGTTGAGTGGGTAGACTACGAGCAGTACTTC
CDR3aa: CSVEWVDYEQYF

v_gene: TRBV2
d_gene: TRBD2
abundance: -
j_gene: TRBJ2-1
CDR3nt: TGTGCCAGCAGTGCTAGCGGGAGGGCCAGTAGTGAGCAGTTCTTC
CDR3aa: CASSASGRASSEQFF

v_gene: TRBV2
d_gene: TRBD1
abundance: -
j_gene: TRBJ1-6
CDR3nt: TGTGCCAGCAGTGGGACAGGGGGCGTAAGGTCACCCCTCCACTTT
CDR3aa: CASSGTGGVRSPLHF

v_gene: TRBV7-9
d_gene: TRBD1
abundance: once
j_gene: TRBJ2-7
CDR3nt: TGTGCCAGCAGCTGGACAGGGGGGAAGAACGAGCAGTACTTC
CDR3aa: CASSWTGGKNEQYF

v_gene: TRBV5-1
d_gene: -
abundance: many
j_gene: TRBJ2-5
CDR3nt: TGCGCCAGCAGCGTAGATTGGGGGCAAGAGACCCAGTACTTC
CDR3aa: CASSVDWGQETQYF

v_gene: TRBV2
d_gene: -
abundance: -
j_gene: TRBJ2-1
CDR3nt: TGTGCCAGCAGTGAAGCAGCGCGAGGTGAGCAGTTCTTC
CDR3aa: CASSEAARGEQFF

v_gene: TRBV20-1
d_gene: TRBD2
abundance: many
j_gene: TRBJ2-3
CDR3nt: TGCAGTGCTAGGAACTTCGAGATTAGCGGGGGGGGAAGCACAGATACGCAGTATTTT
CDR3aa: CSARNFEISGGGSTDTQYF

v_gene: TRBV15
d_gene: -
abundance: -
j_gene: TRBJ2-7
CDR3nt: TGTGCCACCAGCAGGGTCGCCGGCTACGAGCAGTACTTC
CDR3aa: CATSRVAGYEQYF

v_gene: TRBV20-1
d_gene: -
abundance: -
j_gene: TRBJ2-7
CDR3nt: TGCAGTGCTAGGCACAGGGAGCCCTACGAGCAGTACTTC
CDR3aa: CSARHREPYEQYF

v_gene: TRBV10-3
d_gene: -
abundance: -
j_gene: TRBJ2-7
CDR3nt: TGTGCCATCAGTGGTGCCAGCTACGAGCAGTACTTC
CDR3aa: CAISGASYEQYF

v_gene: TRBV10-3
d_gene: -
abundance: -
j_gene: TRBJ2-7
CDR3nt: TGTGCCTCGAAAACCGGACAGAGCTCCTACGAGCAGTACTTC
CDR3aa: CASKTGQSSYEQYF

v_gene: TRBV11-2
d_gene: -
abundance: many
j_gene: TRBJ2-4
CDR3nt: TGTGCCAGCAGCTTACAGTCCCTCGATCAGTACTTC
CDR3aa: CASSLQSLDQYF

v_gene: TRBV5-4
d_gene: -
abundance: many
j_gene: TRBJ1-1
CDR3nt: TGTGCCAGCAGCTTGATGGGGGTTGAAGCTTTCTTT
CDR3aa: CASSLMGVEAFF

v_gene: TRBV7-9
d_gene: TRBD1
abundance: many
j_gene: TRBJ1-6
CDR3nt: TGTGCCAGCAGCACACAGGGGAATAATTCACCCCTCCACTTT
CDR3aa: CASSTQGNNSPLHF

v_gene: TRBV7-9
d_gene: -
abundance: many
j_gene: TRBJ2-1
CDR3nt: TGTGCCAGCAGCCCAGCGCTTAGTTATGAGCAGTTCTTC
CDR3aa: CASSPALSYEQFF

v_gene: TRBV6-5
d_gene: TRBD1
abundance: -
j_gene: TRBJ2-1
CDR3nt: TGTGCCAGCAGTTCGGGGGACAGGGGCGGCAATGAGCAGTTCTTC
CDR3aa: CASSSGDRGGNEQFF

v_gene: TRBV15
d_gene: -
abundance: few
j_gene: TRBJ2-3
CDR3nt: TGTGCCACCAGCAGCGCCCCAGATACGCAGTATTTT
CDR3aa: CATSSAPDTQYF

v_gene: TRBV4-1
d_gene: TRBD1
abundance: -
j_gene: TRBJ1-3
CDR3nt: TGCGCCAGCAGCCAAGCGCGATTGCAGGGGGCCGCCGGAAACACCATATATTTT
CDR3aa: CASSQARLQGAAGNTIYF

v_gene: TRBV25-1
d_gene: TRBD1
abundance: medium-sized
j_gene: TRBJ1-2
CDR3nt: TGTGCCAGCAGTGAATACGCACTTGGGACAGGGGTGGAAGGCTACACCTTC
CDR3aa: CASSEYALGTGVEGYTF

v_gene: TRBV10-3
d_gene: -
abundance: -
j_gene: TRBJ2-7
CDR3nt: TGTGCCATCAGTGCCACAGGAGCCTCCTACGAGCAGTACTTC
CDR3aa: CAISATGASYEQYF

v_gene: TRBV15
d_gene: -
abundance: -
j_gene: TRBJ2-5
CDR3nt: TGTGCCACCAGCAGCCGGTATCCCGGGAACCAAGAGACCCAGTACTTC
CDR3aa: CATSSRYPGNQETQYF

v_gene: TRBV10-3
d_gene: -
abundance: many
j_gene: TRBJ2-1
CDR3nt: TGTGCCCTCGGGGGCTGGGGGGCCGAAAATGAGCAGTTCTTC
CDR3aa: CALGGWGAENEQFF

v_gene: TRBV7-8
d_gene: -
abundance: -
j_gene: TRBJ2-7
CDR3nt: TGTGCCAGCAGCTTACTGGGGGGGGCTGGCTACGAGCAGTACTTC
CDR3aa: CASSLLGGAGYEQYF

v_gene: TRBV9
d_gene: -
abundance: -
j_gene: TRBJ1-6
CDR3nt: TGTGCCAGCAGCGTAGGTTCCTGGGATTCACCCCTCCACTTT
CDR3aa: CASSVGSWDSPLHF

v_gene: TRBV2
d_gene: -
abundance: few
j_gene: TRBJ2-7
CDR3nt: TGTGCCAGCAAAGTTGGACTCGACTCCTACGAGCAGTACTTC
CDR3aa: CASKVGLDSYEQYF

v_gene: TRBV2
d_gene: TRBD1
abundance: medium-sized
j_gene: TRBJ1-3
CDR3nt: TGTGCCAGCAGTGAAGACCCCGGGACAGCTGGAAACACCATATATTTT
CDR3aa: CASSEDPGTAGNTIYF